The 13 T cell receptor beta chains reported below all come from one sample, sequenced in a study of shared clonotypes between healthy human individuals. Only in-frame clones appear in the TCRdb table, and some are missing; sequencing was by immunoSEQ multiplex PCR. The table has some 650,000 clones, almost 97% seen once. Sequencing was carried out using naive CD4+ T cells sorted from blood. Subset in this sample: CD45RA+ positively selected. The receptors come from a woman in her twenties or thirties in good health.

This clone was seen a single time. V gene TRBV28 combines with J gene TRBJ1-4; unclear D gene. V lost 2 bases and J 8 bases, leaving 12 bases between the germline ends. The CDR3 is 14 amino acids. CDR1 and CDR2 (germline): MDHEN, SYDVKM. The CDR3 spells CASSLTSTPEKLFF. DNA of the CDR3: TGTGCCAGCAGTTTAACCTCGACCCCGGAAAAACTGTTTTTT. The variable domain in full, completed from reference TRBV28 and TRBJ1-4, reads DVKVTQSSRYLVKRTGEKVFLECVQDMDHENMFWYRQDPGLGLRLIYFSYDVKMKEKGDIPEGYSVSREKKERFSLILESASTNQTSMYLCASSLTSTPEKLFFGSGTQLSVL.

This chain links TRBV28 with TRBJ1-1; TRBD1 might be the D (6 bases). V was pared by 6 bases and J by 5 bases, with 19 bases between. The CDR3 extends over 15 amino acids. Germline lookup yields CDR1 MDHEN and CDR2 SYDVKM. The CDR3 DNA sequence: TGTGCCAGCAGCCTAGGAGGGCAGGGGAGGACTGAAGCTTTCTTT. Protein product: CASSLGGQGRTEAFF.

This clone was detected once. This chain joins TRBV7-9 and TRBJ2-1; no reliable D call. CDR1 SEHNR and CDR2 FQNEAQ come from the germline V gene (reference sequence). CDR3 length equals 12 residues. V lost 5 bases and J 7 bases, leaving 9 bases between the germline ends. This CDR3 is CASSPEVNEQFF. CDR3 nucleotide sequence: TGTGCCAGCAGCCCTGAGGTAAATGAGCAGTTCTTC.

V is TRBV7-9 and J is TRBJ1-3; the D is unclear. Germline values: CDR1 SEHNR, CDR2 FQNEAQ (reference sequence). This CDR3 has 16 residues. Trimming cost V 2 bases and J 0 bases, with 11 bases left between them. CDR3: CASSLRQVLSGNTIYF. The CDR3 bases are TGTGCCAGCAGCTTAAGGCAGGTCCTCTCTGGAAACACCATATATTTT.

The rearrangement uses TRBV19 and TRBJ1-5; the D gene is possibly TRBD1 (5 bases). The ends were cut back, 8 bases at V and 3 bases at J, with 14 bases in the middle. CDR1 and CDR2 (germline): LNHDA, SQIVND (reference sequence). The CDR3 extends over 14 amino acids. The CDR3 sequence: CASLSLGLNQPQHF. CDR3 in DNA: TGTGCCAGTCTGTCCCTGGGGCTCAATCAGCCCCAGCATTTT.

The chain employs TRBV6-5 and TRBJ2-1; TRBD2 matches at 16 bases. Germline V gene data show CDR1 as MNHEY and CDR2 as SVGAGI. This CDR3 region has 16 residues. Trimming took 1 base from V and 8 from J; bases not matched to a gene: 2. The DNA of the CDR3 is TGTGCCAGCAGTTACTGGGGACTAGCGGGAGGGGATGAGCAGTTCTTC. As protein: CASSYWGLAGGDEQFF.

Here the CDR3 reads CASSSTGALGQFF. CDR3 DNA: TGTGCCAGCAGCTCGACAGGGGCCTTAGGGCAGTTCTTC. V and J are TRBV6-5 and TRBJ2-1; 8 bases are a match to TRBD1. The germline CDR1 and CDR2 sequences are MNHEY and SVGAGI. Trimming at V came to 6 bases and at J to 12 bases, leaving 10 bases not matched to a gene. The CDR3 is 13 residues long.

The genes are TRBV28 and TRBJ2-7, with 7 positions matching TRBD1. CDR3 size: 14 residues. The junction had 8 bases not matched to a gene; V was cut back by 6 bases and J by 3 bases. The germline CDR1 and CDR2 sequences are MDHEN and SYDVKM. CDR3 protein: CASSVRQGNYEQYF. Written as DNA, the CDR3 is TGTGCCAGCAGCGTAAGACAGGGTAACTACGAGCAGTACTTC.

This sequence joins TRBV5-4 and TRBJ2-7; TRBD1 is a possible D gene (6 bases). The CDR3 is 15 residues long. From germline, CDR1 is SGHNT and CDR2 YYREEE (reference sequence). V was trimmed by 4 bases and J by 4 bases, leaving 18 bases between them. CDR3 bases: TGTGCCAGCAGCCAAGGGATAGGGGGTGGGTACGAGCAGTACTTC. As protein: CASSQGIGGGYEQYF.

The V gene is TRBV28, the J gene TRBJ2-3; TRBD2 agrees at 7 bases. The CDR3 spans 15 residues. Unmatched junction bases numbered 4, after V lost 3 bases and J lost 1 base. Germline CDR1 and CDR2: MDHEN and SYDVKM. CDR3 amino acids: CASSLVAGGTDTQYF. CDR3 bases: TGTGCCAGCAGTTTGGTAGCGGGCGGCACAGATACGCAGTATTTT.

The chain links TRBV19 to TRBJ2-7, with 11 bases lining up with TRBD2. The length of the CDR3 is 16 residues. Germline values: CDR1 LNHDA, CDR2 SQIVND (reference sequence). V was clipped by 5 bases and J by 3 bases; unmatched bases: 9. CDR3 sequence (DNA): TGTGCCAGTAGTTCGACCCGGACTAGCGGGTTCTACGAGCAGTACTTC. This encodes CASSSTRTSGFYEQYF.

The chain has TRBV18 and TRBJ2-3; D unresolved. V lost 4 bases to trimming and J lost 2 bases, with 7 bases between them. Looked up from germline, CDR1 is KGHSH and CDR2 is LQKENI. This CDR3 region has 13 residues. The CDR3 coding sequence is TGTGCCAGCTCACTACGGGCCACAGATACGCAGTATTTT. Translation gives CASSLRATDTQYF.

The chain joins TRBV7-6 to TRBJ2-2; D uncertain. CDR3 length: 14 residues. Germline CDR1 reads SGHVS; CDR2 reads FNYEAQ. Trimming removed 1 base from V and 6 bases from J, with 9 bases in between. The CDR3 nucleotides are TGTGCCAGCAGCTTAGGCCTATCCGCCGGGGAGCTGTTTTTT. The encoded protein is CASSLGLSAGELFF.